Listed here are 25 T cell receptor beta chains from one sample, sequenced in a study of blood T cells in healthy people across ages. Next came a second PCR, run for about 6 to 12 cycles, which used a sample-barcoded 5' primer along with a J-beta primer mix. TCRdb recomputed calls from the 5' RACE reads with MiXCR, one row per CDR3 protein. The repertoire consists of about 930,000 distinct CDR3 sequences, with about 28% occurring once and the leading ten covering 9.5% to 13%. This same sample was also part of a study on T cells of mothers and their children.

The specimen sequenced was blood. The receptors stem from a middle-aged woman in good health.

CDR3 sequence (DNA): TGTGCCACGGGACAGGGAAACACCATATATTTT. This gives the protein CATGQGNTIYF. The chain employs TRBV12-3 or TRBV12-4 and TRBJ1-3, with 7 bases fitting TRBD1. The CDR3 has 11 residues. Trimming at V came to 10 bases and at J to 4 bases, leaving 1 base not matched to a gene.

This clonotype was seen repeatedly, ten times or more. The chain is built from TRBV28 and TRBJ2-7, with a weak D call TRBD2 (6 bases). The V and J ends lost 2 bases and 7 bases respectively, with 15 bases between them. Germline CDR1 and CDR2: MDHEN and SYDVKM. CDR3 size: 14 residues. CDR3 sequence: CASSLLGGVEEQYF. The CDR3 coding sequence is TGTGCCAGCAGTTTACTCGGGGGAGTGGAGGAGCAGTACTTC.

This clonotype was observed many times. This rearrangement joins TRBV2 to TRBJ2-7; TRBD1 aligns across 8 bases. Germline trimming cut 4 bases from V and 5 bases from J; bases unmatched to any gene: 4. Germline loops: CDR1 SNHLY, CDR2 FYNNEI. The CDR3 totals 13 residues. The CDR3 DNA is TGTGCCAGCAGTGGACAGGGGAACGACGAGCAGTACTTC. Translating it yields CASSGQGNDEQYF.

CDR3 coding DNA: TGTGCCAGCAGCTTAGCGATTCCGGGACAGGGATCGGGTAACACTGAAGCTTTCTTT. Residues: CASSLAIPGQGSGNTEAFF. The chain uses TRBV7-2 and TRBJ1-1; 9 nucleotides agree with TRBD1. The J segment lost 2 bases and the V segment lost 0 bases, leaving 13 bases of the junction unmatched. This CDR3 is 19 amino acids long. Germline CDR1 is SGHTA and CDR2 is FQGNSA.

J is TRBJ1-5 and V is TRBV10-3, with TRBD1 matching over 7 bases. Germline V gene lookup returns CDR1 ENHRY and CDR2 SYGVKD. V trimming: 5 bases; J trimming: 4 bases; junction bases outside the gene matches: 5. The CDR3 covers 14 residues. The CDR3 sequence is CAISNDRVNQPQHF. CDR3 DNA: TGTGCCATCAGTAATGACAGGGTTAATCAGCCCCAGCATTTT.

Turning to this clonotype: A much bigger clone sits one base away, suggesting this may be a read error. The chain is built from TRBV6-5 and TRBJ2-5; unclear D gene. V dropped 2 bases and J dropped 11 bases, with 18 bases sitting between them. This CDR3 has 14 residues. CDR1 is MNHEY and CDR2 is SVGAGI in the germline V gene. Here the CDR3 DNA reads TGTGCCAGCAGTTACGCCGGAGAGATCTACGGGCAGTACTTC. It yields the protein CASSYAGEIYGQYF.

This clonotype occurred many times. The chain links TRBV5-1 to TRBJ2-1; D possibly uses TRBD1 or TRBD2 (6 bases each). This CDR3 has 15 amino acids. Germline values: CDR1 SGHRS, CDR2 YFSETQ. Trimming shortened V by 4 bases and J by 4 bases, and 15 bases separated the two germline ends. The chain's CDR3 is CASSLGGEEYNEQFF. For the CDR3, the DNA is TGCGCCAGCAGCCTGGGGGGCGAAGAGTACAATGAGCAGTTCTTC.

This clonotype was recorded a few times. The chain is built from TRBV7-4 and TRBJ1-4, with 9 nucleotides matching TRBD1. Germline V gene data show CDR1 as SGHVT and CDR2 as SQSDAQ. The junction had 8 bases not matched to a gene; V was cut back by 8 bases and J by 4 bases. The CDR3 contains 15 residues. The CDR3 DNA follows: TGTGCCAGCGCCGTACAGGGGGCTATTAATGAAAAACTGTTTTTT. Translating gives CASAVQGAINEKLFF.

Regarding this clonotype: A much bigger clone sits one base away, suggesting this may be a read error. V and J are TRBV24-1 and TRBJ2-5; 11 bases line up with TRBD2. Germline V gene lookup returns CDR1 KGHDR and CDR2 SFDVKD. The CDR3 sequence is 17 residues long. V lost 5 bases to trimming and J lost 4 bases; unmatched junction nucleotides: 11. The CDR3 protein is CATSGGISGGAVETQYF. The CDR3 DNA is TGTGCCACCAGTGGTGGAATTAGCGGGGGGGCCGTAGAGACCCAGTACTTC.

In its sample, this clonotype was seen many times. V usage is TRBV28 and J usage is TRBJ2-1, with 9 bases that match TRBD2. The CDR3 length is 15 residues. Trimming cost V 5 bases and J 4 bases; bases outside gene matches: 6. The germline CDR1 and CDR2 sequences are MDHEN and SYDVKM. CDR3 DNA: TGTGCCAGCAGTGATAGCGGGGGAGTTTACAATGAGCAGTTCTTC. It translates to CASSDSGGVYNEQFF.

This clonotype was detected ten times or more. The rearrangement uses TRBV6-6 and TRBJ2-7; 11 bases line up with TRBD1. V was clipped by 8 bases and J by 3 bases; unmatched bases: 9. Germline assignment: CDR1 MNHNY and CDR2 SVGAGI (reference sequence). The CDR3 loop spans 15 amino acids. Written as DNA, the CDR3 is TGTGCCAGCCTGGCCGGGACAGGGGGTTACTACGAGCAGTACTTC. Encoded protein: CASLAGTGGYYEQYF.

As DNA, the CDR3 is TGTGCCAGCAGCTTAGTCCTCACCCGCAACACTGAAGCTTTCTTT. It is translated as CASSLVLTRNTEAFF. The chain carries TRBV5-8 and TRBJ1-1, with no clear D. Trimming cost V 2 bases and J 2 bases, with 13 bases left between them. This CDR3 comprises 15 residues. Per germline, CDR1 SGHTS and CDR2 YDEGEE.

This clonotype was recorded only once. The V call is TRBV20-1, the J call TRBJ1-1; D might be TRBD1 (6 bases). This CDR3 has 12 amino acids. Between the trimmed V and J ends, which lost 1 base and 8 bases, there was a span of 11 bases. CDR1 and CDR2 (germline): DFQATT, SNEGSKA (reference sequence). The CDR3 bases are TGCAGTGCTAGAGTGTTGGGGACAGAAGCTTTCTTT. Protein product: CSARVLGTEAFF.

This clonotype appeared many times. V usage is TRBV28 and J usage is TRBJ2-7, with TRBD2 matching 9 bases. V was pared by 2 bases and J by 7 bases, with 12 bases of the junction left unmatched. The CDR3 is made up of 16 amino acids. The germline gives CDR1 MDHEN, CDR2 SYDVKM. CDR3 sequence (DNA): TGTGCCAGCAGTTTACCCGGGCTAGCGGGGACCTCTGAGCAGTACTTC. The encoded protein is CASSLPGLAGTSEQYF.

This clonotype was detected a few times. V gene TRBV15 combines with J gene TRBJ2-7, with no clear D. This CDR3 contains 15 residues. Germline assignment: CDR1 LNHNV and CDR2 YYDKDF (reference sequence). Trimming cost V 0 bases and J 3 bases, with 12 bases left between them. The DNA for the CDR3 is TGTGCCACCAGCAGAGACGGATTCCAGGTCTACGAGCAGTACTTC. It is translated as CATSRDGFQVYEQYF.

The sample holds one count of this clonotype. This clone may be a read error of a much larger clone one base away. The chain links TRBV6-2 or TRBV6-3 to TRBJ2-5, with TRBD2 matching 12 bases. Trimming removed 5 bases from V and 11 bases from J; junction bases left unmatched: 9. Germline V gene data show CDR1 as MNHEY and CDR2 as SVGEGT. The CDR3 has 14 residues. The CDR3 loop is CASSKGLAGLLQYF. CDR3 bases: TGTGCCAGCAGTAAAGGACTAGCGGGGTTATTGCAGTACTTC.

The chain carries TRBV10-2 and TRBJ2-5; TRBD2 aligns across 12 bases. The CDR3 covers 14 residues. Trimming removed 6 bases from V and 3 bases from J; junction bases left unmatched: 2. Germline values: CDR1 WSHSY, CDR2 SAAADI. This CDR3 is CASRLAGGKETQYF. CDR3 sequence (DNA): TGCGCCAGCAGGCTAGCGGGGGGGAAAGAGACCCAGTACTTC.

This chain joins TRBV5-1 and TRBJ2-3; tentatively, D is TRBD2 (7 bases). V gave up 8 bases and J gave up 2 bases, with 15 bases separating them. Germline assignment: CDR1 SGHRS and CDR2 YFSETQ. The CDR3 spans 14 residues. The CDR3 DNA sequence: TGCGCCAGTAAAGGGGGGGACCACACAGATACGCAGTATTTT. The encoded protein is CASKGGDHTDTQYF.

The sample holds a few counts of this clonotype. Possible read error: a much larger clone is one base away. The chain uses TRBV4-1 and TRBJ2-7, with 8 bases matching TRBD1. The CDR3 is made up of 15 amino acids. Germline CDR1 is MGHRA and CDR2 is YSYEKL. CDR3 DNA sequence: TGCGCCGGCAGCCCCGTGGGACAGGTGGCCTACGAGCAGTACTTC. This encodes CAGSPVGQVAYEQYF.

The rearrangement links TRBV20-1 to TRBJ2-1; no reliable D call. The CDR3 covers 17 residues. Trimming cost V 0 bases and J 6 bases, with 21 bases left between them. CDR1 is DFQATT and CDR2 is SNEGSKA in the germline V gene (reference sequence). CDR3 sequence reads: CSARDRRAITSGNEQFF. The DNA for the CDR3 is TGCAGTGCTAGAGATAGGCGAGCCATCACCTCGGGCAATGAGCAGTTCTTC.

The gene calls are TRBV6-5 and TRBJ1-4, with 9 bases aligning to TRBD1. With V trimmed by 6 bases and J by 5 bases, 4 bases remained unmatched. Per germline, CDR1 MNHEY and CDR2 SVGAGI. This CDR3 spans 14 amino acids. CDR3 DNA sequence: TGTGCCAGCAGGTGGACAGGGGCAAATGAAAAACTGTTTTTT. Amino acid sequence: CASRWTGANEKLFF.

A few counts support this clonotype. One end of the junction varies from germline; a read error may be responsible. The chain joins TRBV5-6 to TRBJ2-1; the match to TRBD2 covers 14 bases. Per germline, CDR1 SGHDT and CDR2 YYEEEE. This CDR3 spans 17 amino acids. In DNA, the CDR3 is TGTGCCGGCAGCTTGGTGACTAGCGGGGGGGCCTACGATGAGCAGTTCTTC. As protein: CAGSLVTSGGAYDEQFF.

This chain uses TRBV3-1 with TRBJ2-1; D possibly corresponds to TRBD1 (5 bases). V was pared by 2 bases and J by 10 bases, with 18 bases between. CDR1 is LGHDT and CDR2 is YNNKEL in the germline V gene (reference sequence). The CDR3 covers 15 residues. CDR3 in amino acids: CASSQYRQSSYEQFF. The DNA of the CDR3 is TGTGCCAGCAGCCAATACAGGCAATCCTCCTACGAGCAGTTCTTC.

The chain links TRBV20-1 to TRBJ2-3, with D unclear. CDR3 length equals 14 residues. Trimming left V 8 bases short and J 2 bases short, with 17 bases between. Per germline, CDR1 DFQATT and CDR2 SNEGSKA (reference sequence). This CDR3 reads CSLPAHFSTDTQYF. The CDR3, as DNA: TGCAGTCTACCCGCCCACTTCTCCACAGATACGCAGTATTTT.

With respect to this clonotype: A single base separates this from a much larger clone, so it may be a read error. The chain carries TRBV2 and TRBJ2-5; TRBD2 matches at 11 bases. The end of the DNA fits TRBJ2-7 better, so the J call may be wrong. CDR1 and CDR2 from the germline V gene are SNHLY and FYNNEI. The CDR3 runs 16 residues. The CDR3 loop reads CASRELLAGDCYEQYF. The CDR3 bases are TGTGCCAGCAGAGAACTACTAGCGGGGGATTGCTACGAGCAGTACTTC.